This is a list of T cell receptor beta chains from one sample in a study of blood T cell repertoires in COVID-19. Generated by immunoSEQ multiplex PCR, the TCRdb table keeps only in-frame clones and is missing some. Here the sample spans roughly 40,000 clones, approximately 86% being singletons. The sample comprised peripheral blood. These receptors originate from an older man with acute or convalescent COVID-19. The CDR3 runs from the conserved cysteine through the conserved F or W. D genes are given only for firm matches.

V: TRBV9
J: TRBJ2-3
D: NA
CDR3: CASSGVGLRTDTQYF

V: TRBV7-8
J: TRBJ1-5
D: NA
CDR3: CASSLGRGQPQHF

V: TRBV6-6
J: TRBJ1-5
D: NA
CDR3: CASTLTAESRNQPQHF

V: TRBV5-1
J: TRBJ1-1
D: NA
CDR3: CASSFAQSGTEAFF

V: TRBV6-2/TRBV6-3
J: TRBJ2-1
D: NA
CDR3: CASSYGQTHYNEQFF

V: TRBV7-9
J: TRBJ2-7
D: TRBD1
CDR3: CASSSTGVEQYF

V: TRBV30
J: TRBJ2-1
D: TRBD2
CDR3: CAWSRWEGYNEQFF

V: TRBV6-2/TRBV6-3
J: TRBJ1-2
D: NA
CDR3: CASTPSNGYGYTF

V: TRBV10-3
J: TRBJ2-6
D: NA
CDR3: CAISEKDEPGANVLTF

V: TRBV7-2
J: TRBJ2-4
D: TRBD1
CDR3: CASSLSGQGPYF

V: TRBV6-2/TRBV6-3
J: TRBJ1-2
D: NA
CDR3: CASSYGSGIGYTF

V: TRBV18
J: TRBJ2-1
D: NA
CDR3: CASSPNTGRSYNEQFF

V: TRBV10-3
J: TRBJ2-5
D: NA
CDR3: CAISESQQETQYF

V: TRBV30
J: TRBJ2-5
D: NA
CDR3: CAWSVGGQETQYF

V: TRBV27
J: TRBJ2-7
D: NA
CDR3: CASSLTRFTYEQYF

V: TRBV29-1
J: TRBJ2-7
D: TRBD2
CDR3: CSSSGTSAGDEQYF

V: TRBV20-1
J: TRBJ2-1
D: NA
CDR3: CSADTPDEQFF

V: TRBV7-9
J: TRBJ2-3
D: TRBD1
CDR3: CASSRQGASFDTQYF

V: TRBV30
J: TRBJ2-2
D: NA
CDR3: CAWNLAGVGELFF

V: TRBV20-1
J: TRBJ2-6
D: NA
CDR3: CSASHGANVLTF

V: TRBV5-1
J: TRBJ1-2
D: TRBD1
CDR3: CASSLDRGYGYTF

V: TRBV7-6
J: TRBJ1-5
D: TRBD1
CDR3: CASSPNADRLKGPQHF

V: TRBV29-1
J: TRBJ2-7
D: NA
CDR3: CSVVPSGTYEQYF

V: TRBV27
J: TRBJ2-3
D: NA
CDR3: CASSLIENTDTQYF

V: TRBV28
J: TRBJ1-2
D: TRBD1
CDR3: CASYRGGGYTF

V: TRBV2
J: TRBJ1-6
D: TRBD1
CDR3: CASRASTSGTGENSPLHF

V: TRBV11-3
J: TRBJ2-2
D: NA
CDR3: CASSSDSDGELFF

V: TRBV7-9
J: TRBJ1-2
D: NA
CDR3: CASSGTTVLDGYTF

V: TRBV10-3
J: TRBJ1-2
D: TRBD1
CDR3: CAITLDREGYTF